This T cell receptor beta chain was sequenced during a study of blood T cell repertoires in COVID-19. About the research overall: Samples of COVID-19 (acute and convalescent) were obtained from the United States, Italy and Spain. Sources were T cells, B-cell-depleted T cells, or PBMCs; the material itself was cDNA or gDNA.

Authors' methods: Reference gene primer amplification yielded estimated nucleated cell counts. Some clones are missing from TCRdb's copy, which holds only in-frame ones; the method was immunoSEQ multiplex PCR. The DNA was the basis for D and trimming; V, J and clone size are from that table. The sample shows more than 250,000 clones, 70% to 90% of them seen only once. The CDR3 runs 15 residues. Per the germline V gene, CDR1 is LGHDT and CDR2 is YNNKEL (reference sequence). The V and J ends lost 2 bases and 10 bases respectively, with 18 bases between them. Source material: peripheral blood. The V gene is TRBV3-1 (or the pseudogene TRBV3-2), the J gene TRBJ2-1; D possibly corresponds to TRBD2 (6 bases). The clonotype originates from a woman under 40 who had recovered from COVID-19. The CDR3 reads CASSQISSGRSEQFF. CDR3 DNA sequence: TGTGCCAGCAGCCAAATTTCGAGCGGGCGATCGGAGCAGTTCTTC.